The 11 T cell receptor beta chains reported below all come from one sample, sequenced in a study of T-cell reconstitution after alpha-beta-depleted transplantation in children. TCRbeta library construction was performed incorporating unique molecular identifiers. TCRdb re-derived calls from the PCR reads in MiXCR, one entry per CDR3 protein. The top ten hold 3% of the sample, which has 150,000 to 200,000 distinct CDR3 sequences, approximately 7% seen once. The sample consisted of PBMCs from the stem cell graft donor, taken from the stem cell graft. These receptors were collected from a human donor who donated a stem cell graft to a child with Wiskott-Aldrich syndrome.

This clonotype was seen at least ten times. This sequence joins TRBV4-3 and TRBJ2-5, with 10 bases aligning to TRBD1. V shed 0 bases and J 6 bases; nucleotides not matched to a gene: 4. The CDR3 has 15 amino acids. The germline CDR1 and CDR2 sequences are LGHNA and YSLEER. CDR3 sequence (DNA): TGCGCCAGCAGCCAAGATGGGACAGGGGTGAAGACCCAGTACTTC. As protein: CASSQDGTGVKTQYF.

This clonotype showed up many times. One end of the junction varies from germline; a read error may be responsible. The chain recombines TRBV29-1 with TRBJ2-7; D is ambiguous. In germline, CDR1 is SQVTM, CDR2 ANQGSEA. The CDR3 runs 12 residues. CDR3 nucleotides: TGCAGCGTTGAACAGGAAAGGACGAGCAGTCACTTC. It yields the protein CSVEQERTSSHF.

J is TRBJ2-3 and V is TRBV7-9, with 7 bases aligning to TRBD1. V was pared by 2 bases and J by 6 bases, with 11 bases of the junction left unmatched. The CDR3 sequence is 16 residues long. Germline CDR1 is SEHNR and CDR2 is FQNEAQ (reference sequence). CDR3 loop: CASSLIGTALSDTQYF. The CDR3 DNA reads as TGTGCCAGCAGCTTAATTGGGACAGCGCTCTCCGATACGCAGTATTTT.

This clonotype was counted many times. This chain joins TRBV20-1 and TRBJ2-7, with D unclear. CDR1 is DFQATT and CDR2 is SNEGSKA in the germline V gene (reference sequence). The ends were cut back, 2 bases at V and 0 bases at J, with 11 bases in the middle. CDR3 size: 14 residues. The CDR3 protein is CSARTQPPSYEQYF. CDR3 bases: TGCAGTGCTAGAACACAGCCTCCCTCCTACGAGCAGTACTTC.

This clonotype was observed at least ten times. The chain carries TRBV12-3 or TRBV12-4 and TRBJ2-3; no clear D gene. V was clipped by 6 bases and J by 10 bases, with 17 bases between them. This CDR3 contains 13 residues. The chain's CDR3 is CASSPTRRTSQYF. The CDR3 coding sequence is TGTGCCAGCAGCCCAACCCGGCGGACCTCGCAGTATTTT.

This clonotype was seen at least ten times. V and J are TRBV5-1 and TRBJ2-7; D is perhaps TRBD1 (5 bases). The ends were cut back, 1 base at V and 3 bases at J, with 11 bases in the middle. The CDR3 consists of 14 residues. The V gene's germline CDR1 is SGHRS and CDR2 YFSETQ. Here the CDR3 DNA reads TGCGCCAGCAGCTTGTTAGACAGTCTCTACGAGCAGTACTTC. Translating gives CASSLLDSLYEQYF.

This clonotype was recorded many times. The chain links TRBV10-1 to TRBJ2-2; D remains ambiguous. The CDR3 is 16 residues long. In germline, CDR1 is WNHNN, CDR2 SYGVQD (reference sequence). V was cut by 4 bases and J by 1 base, with 13 bases left in between. The CDR3 nucleotides read TGCGCCAGCAGTGCCTTTGGTACGAAGAACACCGGGGAGCTGTTTTTT. This translates into CASSAFGTKNTGELFF.

This clonotype was found a few times. This rearrangement joins TRBV4-2 to TRBJ1-1; D gene unclear. The V end was cut by 4 bases, the J end by 1 base, with 10 bases between. The CDR3 runs to 14 residues. Germline values: CDR1 LGHNA, CDR2 YNFKEQ. The CDR3 DNA follows: TGTGCCAGCAGCCGAGGGATTCCGAACACTGAAGCTTTCTTT. Its translation is CASSRGIPNTEAFF.

Ten or more counts support this clonotype. The CDR3 loop reads CASSTPDKAYNEQFF. In nucleotides, the CDR3 is TGTGCCAGCAGCACGCCGGACAAAGCCTACAATGAGCAGTTCTTC. The chain recombines TRBV2 with TRBJ2-1; a possible D gene is TRBD1 (5 bases). CDR1 is SNHLY, CDR2 FYNNEI, per germline. V lost 6 bases, J lost 2 bases, and 14 bases lay in between. The CDR3 sequence is 15 residues long.

This clonotype was seen only a few times. The chain employs TRBV5-1 and TRBJ2-5; D is ambiguous. Trimming left V 4 bases short and J 2 bases short, with 9 bases between. This CDR3 comprises 13 residues. CDR1 SGHRS and CDR2 YFSETQ come from the germline V gene. CDR3 sequence (DNA): TGCGCCAGCAGCAGGACCGTACAAGAGACCCAGTACTTC. Translation gives CASSRTVQETQYF.

This clonotype came up many times. The chain joins TRBV20-1 to TRBJ1-4, with TRBD1 matching over 9 bases. In germline, CDR1 is DFQATT, CDR2 SNEGSKA (reference sequence). V gave up 6 bases and J gave up 10 bases; unmatched junction bases: 9. The CDR3 contains 13 residues. The CDR3 DNA is TGCAGTGCCCCGGACAGGGACAGGGCAAAACTGTTTTTT. It yields the protein CSAPDRDRAKLFF.